This paragraph reports one TCR beta chain. Its specificity is not known. The source of the sample is a study of beta chain features in type 1 diabetes. Study background: Over all samples combined, 107,917,701 sorted cells were examined.

Findings of the study overall: There was a moderate but significant shortening of TCRB CDR3s in all four CD4+ subsets of Type 1 diabetes patients. In comparison with healthy donors, patients had naive, central memory and Treg TCRB repertoires that appeared more similar.

Sequenced material consisted of expressed TCRB transcripts (all of the isolated RNA was reverse transcribed). The assay was immunoSEQ multiplex PCR, and TCRdb's table has in-frame clones only and misses some. The repertoire consists of about 660,000 clones, with over 13% occurring once and the leading ten covering approximately 0.043%. CDR1 is SEHNR and CDR2 is FQNEAQ in the germline V gene (reference sequence). CDR3 length equals 13 residues. Trimming took 6 bases from V and 4 from J; bases not matched to a gene: 3. The receptor comes from a man aged 18 to 29 with type 1 diabetes. The sequencing sample was made of naive CD4+ T cells from blood. This chain uses TRBV7-9 with TRBJ2-5; TRBD2 matches at 9 bases. CDR3 in amino acids: CASSQLAGETQYF. Here the CDR3 DNA reads TGTGCCAGCAGTCAACTAGCGGGAGAGACCCAGTACTTC.